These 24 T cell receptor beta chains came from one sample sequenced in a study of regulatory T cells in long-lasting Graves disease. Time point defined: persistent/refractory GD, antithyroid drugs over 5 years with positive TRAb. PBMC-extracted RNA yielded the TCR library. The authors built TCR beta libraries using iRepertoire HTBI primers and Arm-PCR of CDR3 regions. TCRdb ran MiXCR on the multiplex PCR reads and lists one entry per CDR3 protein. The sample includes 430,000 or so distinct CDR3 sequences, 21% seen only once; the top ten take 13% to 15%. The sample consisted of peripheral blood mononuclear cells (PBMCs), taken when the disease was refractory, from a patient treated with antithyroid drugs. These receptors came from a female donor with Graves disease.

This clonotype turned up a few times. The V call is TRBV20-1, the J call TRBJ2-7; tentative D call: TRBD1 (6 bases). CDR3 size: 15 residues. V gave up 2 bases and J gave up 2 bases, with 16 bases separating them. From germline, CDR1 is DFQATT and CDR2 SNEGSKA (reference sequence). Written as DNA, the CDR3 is TGCAGTGCTAGAAGCAACCGGGACACCGCCTACGAGCAGTACTTC. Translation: CSARSNRDTAYEQYF.

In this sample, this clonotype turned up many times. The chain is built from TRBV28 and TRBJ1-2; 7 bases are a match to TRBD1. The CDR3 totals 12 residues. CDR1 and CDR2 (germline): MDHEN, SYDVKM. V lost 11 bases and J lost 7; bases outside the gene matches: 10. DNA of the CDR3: TGTGCCGGGACCGACAGGGAGGGTGGCTACACCTTC. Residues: CAGTDREGGYTF.

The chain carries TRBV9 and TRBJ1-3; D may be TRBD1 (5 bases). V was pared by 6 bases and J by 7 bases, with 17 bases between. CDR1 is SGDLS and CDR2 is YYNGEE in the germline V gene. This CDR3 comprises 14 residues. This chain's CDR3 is CASNSGGGSNTIYF. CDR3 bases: TGTGCCAGCAACTCGGGGGGGGGATCGAACACCATATATTTT.

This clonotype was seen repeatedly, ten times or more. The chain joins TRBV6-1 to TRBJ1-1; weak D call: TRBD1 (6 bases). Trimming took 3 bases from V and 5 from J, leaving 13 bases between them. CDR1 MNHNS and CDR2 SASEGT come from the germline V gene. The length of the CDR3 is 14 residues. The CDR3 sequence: CASSEERGWTEAFF. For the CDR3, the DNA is TGTGCCAGCAGTGAGGAAAGGGGGTGGACTGAAGCTTTCTTT.

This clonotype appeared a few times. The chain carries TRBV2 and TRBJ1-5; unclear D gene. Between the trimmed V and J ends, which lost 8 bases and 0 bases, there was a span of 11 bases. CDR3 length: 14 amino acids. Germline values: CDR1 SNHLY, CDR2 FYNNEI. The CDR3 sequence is CASRGIDSNQPQHF. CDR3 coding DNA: TGTGCCAGCCGAGGGATCGATAGCAATCAGCCCCAGCATTTT.

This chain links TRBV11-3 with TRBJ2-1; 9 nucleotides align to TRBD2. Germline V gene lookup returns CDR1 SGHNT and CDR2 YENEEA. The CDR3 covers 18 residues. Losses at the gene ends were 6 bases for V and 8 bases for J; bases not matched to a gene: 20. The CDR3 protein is CASRQSPGGASGTHEQFF. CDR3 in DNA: TGTGCCAGCAGACAATCCCCGGGGGGGGCTAGCGGGACGCATGAGCAGTTCTTC.

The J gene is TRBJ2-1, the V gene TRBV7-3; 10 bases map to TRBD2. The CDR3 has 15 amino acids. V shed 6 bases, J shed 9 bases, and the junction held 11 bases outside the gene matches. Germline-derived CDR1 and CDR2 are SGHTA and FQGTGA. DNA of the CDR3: TGTGCCAGCAGATCCGCCGGGACTAGCGAAACTGAGCAGTTCTTC. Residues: CASRSAGTSETEQFF. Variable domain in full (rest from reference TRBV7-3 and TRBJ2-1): GAGVSQTPSNKVTEKGKYVELRCDPISGHTALYWYRQSLGQGPEFLIYFQGTGAADDSGLPNDRFFAVRPEGSVSTLKIQRTERGDSAVYLCASRSAGTSETEQFFGPGTRLTVL.

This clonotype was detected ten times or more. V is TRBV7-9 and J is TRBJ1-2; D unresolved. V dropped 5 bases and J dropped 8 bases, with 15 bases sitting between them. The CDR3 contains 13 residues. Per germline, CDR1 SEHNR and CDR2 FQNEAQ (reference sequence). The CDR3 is CASSVQGGRGYTF. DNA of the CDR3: TGTGCCAGCAGCGTCCAAGGAGGGCGCGGCTACACCTTC.

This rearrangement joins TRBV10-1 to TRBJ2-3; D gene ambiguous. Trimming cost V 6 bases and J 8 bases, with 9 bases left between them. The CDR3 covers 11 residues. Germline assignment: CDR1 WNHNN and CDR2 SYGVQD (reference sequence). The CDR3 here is CASSPGVTQYF. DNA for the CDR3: TGCGCCAGCAGCCCAGGAGTTACGCAGTATTTT.

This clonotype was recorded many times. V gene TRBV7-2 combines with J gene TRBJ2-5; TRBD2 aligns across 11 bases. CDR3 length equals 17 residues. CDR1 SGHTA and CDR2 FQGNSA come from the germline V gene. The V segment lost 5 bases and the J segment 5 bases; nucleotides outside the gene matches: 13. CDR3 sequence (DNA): TGTGCCAGCAGCCAGGGCCCGACTAGCGGGAAAAGGGAGACCCAGTACTTC. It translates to CASSQGPTSGKRETQYF.

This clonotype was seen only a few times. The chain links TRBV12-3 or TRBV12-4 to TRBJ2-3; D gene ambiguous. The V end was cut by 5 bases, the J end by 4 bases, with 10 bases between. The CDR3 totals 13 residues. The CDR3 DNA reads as TGTGCCAGCAGTGGTGCCGGTCCAGATACGCAGTATTTT. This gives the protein CASSGAGPDTQYF.

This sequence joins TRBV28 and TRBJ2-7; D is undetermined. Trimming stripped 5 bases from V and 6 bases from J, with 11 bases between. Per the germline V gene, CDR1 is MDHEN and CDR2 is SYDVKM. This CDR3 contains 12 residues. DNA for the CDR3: TGTGCCAGCAGTCCCGGTTTCGGCGAGCAGTACTTC. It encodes CASSPGFGEQYF.

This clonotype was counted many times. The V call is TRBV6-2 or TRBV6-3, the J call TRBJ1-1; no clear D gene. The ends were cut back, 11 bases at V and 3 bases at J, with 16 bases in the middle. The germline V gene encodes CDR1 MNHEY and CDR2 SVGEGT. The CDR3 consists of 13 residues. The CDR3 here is CAVESRGYTEAFF. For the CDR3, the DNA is TGTGCCGTCGAGAGCAGAGGGTACACTGAAGCTTTCTTT.

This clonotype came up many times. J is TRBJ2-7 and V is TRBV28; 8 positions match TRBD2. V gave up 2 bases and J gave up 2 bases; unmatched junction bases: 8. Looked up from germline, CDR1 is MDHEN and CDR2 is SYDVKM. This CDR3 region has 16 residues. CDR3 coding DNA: TGTGCCAGCAGTTTACGAGGCGGGAGGCCACCCTACGAGCAGTACTTC. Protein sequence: CASSLRGGRPPYEQYF.

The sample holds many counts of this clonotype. The CDR3 region has the DNA TGTGCCAGCATCGAGGACCCTCATAGCAATCAGCCCCAGCATTTT. It codes for CASIEDPHSNQPQHF. The rearrangement links TRBV6-1 to TRBJ1-5; no reliable D call. V shed 7 bases and J shed 0 bases, with 13 bases lying between them. Germline V gives CDR1 MNHNS, CDR2 SASEGT. The CDR3 is 15 residues long.

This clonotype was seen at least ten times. CDR3 protein: CATAGQGVYEQYF. DNA for the CDR3: TGTGCCACCGCCGGACAGGGGGTTTACGAGCAGTACTTC. The rearrangement links TRBV15 to TRBJ2-7, with 10 bases matching TRBD1. The CDR3 runs to 13 residues. V was pared by 8 bases and J by 4 bases, with 5 bases of the junction left unmatched. Looked up from germline, CDR1 is LNHNV and CDR2 is YYDKDF (reference sequence).

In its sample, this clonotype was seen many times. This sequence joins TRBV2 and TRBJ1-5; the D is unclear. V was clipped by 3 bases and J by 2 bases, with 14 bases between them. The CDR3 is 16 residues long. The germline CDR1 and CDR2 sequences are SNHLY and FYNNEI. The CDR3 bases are TGTGCCAGCAGTGACGCGGGGAGTTGGGGCAATCAGCCCCAGCATTTT. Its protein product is CASSDAGSWGNQPQHF.

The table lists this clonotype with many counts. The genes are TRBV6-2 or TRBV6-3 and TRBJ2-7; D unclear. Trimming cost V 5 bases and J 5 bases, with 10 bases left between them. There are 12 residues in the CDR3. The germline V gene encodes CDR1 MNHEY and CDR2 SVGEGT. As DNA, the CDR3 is TGTGCCAGCAGTCCTCGGTACAACGAGCAGTACTTC. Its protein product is CASSPRYNEQYF.

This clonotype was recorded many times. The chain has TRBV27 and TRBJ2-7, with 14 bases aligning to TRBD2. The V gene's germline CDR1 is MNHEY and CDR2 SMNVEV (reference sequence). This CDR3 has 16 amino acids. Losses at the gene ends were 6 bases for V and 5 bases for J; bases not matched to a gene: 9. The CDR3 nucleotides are TGTGCCAGCAGCGGGACTAGCGGGAGTCTTGTACACGAGCAGTACTTC. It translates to CASSGTSGSLVHEQYF.

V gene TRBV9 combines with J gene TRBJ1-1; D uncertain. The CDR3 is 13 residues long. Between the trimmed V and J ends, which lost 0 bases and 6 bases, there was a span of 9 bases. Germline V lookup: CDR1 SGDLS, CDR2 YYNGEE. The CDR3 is CASSVDGQAEAFF. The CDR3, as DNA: TGTGCCAGCAGCGTAGATGGGCAGGCTGAAGCTTTCTTT.

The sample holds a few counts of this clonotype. CDR3 sequence reads: CASSFEGVGNAYEQYF. For the CDR3, the DNA is TGTGCCAGCAGCTTTGAAGGGGTCGGAAATGCCTACGAGCAGTACTTC. J is TRBJ2-7 and V is TRBV7-2, with TRBD1 as a possible D gene (5 bases). Germline V gives CDR1 SGHTA, CDR2 FQGNSA. V was cut by 3 bases and J by 2 bases, with 17 bases left in between. CDR3 size: 16 residues. The variable domain in full, with the rest retrieved from reference TRBV7-2 and TRBJ2-7, is GAGVSQSPSNKVTEKGKDVELRCDPISGHTALYWYRQSLGQGLEFLIYFQGNSAPDKSGLPSDRFSAERTGGSVSTLTIQRTQQEDSAVYLCASSFEGVGNAYEQYFGPGTRLTVT.

CDR3: CASSDQRRYTGELFF. The CDR3 region has the DNA TGTGCCAGCAGTGATCAGAGGAGGTACACCGGGGAGCTGTTTTTT. This rearrangement joins TRBV2 to TRBJ2-2; D may be TRBD2 (5 bases). V shed 3 bases and J shed 3 bases, with 11 bases lying between them. Germline lookup yields CDR1 SNHLY and CDR2 FYNNEI. The CDR3 is 15 amino acids.

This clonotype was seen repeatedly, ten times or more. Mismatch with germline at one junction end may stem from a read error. CDR3 DNA: TGTGCAAGCAAGTATAGCGGAGGCGGGTATGGCTACACCTTC. Translating it yields CASKYSGGGYGYTF. This chain uses TRBV28 with TRBJ1-2; D unresolved. This CDR3 has 14 amino acids. CDR1 and CDR2 from the germline V gene are MDHEN and SYDVKM.

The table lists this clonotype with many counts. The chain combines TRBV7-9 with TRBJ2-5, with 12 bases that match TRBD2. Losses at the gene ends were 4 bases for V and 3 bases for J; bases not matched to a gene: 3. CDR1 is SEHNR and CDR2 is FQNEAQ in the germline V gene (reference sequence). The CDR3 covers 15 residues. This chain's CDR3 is CASSSRTSGKETQYF. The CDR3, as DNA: TGTGCCAGCAGCTCCCGGACTAGCGGGAAAGAGACCCAGTACTTC.